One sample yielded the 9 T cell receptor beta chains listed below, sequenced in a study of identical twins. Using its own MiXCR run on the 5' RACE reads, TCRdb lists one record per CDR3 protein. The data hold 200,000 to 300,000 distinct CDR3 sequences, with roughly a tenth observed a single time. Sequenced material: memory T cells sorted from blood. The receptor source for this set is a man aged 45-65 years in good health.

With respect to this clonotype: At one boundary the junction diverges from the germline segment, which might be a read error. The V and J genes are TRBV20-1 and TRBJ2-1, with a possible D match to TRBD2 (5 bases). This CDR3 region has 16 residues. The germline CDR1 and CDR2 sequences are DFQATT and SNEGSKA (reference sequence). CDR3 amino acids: CGAPVRTGNTYNEQFF. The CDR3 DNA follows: TGCGGTGCTCCCGTTCGGACTGGTAATACCTACAATGAGCAGTTCTTC.

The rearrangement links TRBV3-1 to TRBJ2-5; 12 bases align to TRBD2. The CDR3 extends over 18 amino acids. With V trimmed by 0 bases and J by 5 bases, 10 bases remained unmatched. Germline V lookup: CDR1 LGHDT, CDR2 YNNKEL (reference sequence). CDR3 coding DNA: TGTGCCAGCAGCCAAGATTTGGCTAGCGGGAGGGCGGGGGAGACCCAGTACTTC. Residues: CASSQDLASGRAGETQYF.

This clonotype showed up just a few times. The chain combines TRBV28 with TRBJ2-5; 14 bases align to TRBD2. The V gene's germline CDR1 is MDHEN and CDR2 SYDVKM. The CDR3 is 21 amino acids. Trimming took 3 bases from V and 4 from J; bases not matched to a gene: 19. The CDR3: CASSFPATSGRALIISETQYF. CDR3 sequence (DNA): TGTGCCAGCAGTTTCCCGGCGACTAGCGGGAGGGCCTTAATCATCTCAGAGACCCAGTACTTC.

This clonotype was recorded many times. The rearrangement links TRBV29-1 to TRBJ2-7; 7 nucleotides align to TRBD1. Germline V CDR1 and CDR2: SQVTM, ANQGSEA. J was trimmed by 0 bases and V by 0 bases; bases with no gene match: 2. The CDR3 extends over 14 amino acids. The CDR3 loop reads CSVEDRDSSYEQYF. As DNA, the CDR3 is TGCAGCGTTGAAGATCGGGACAGCTCCTACGAGCAGTACTTC.

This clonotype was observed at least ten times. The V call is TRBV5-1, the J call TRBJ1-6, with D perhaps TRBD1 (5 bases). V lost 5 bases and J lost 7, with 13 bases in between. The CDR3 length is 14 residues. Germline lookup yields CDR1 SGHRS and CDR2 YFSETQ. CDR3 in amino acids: CASSSGHQNSPLHF. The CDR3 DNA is TGCGCCAGCAGTTCGGGGCATCAAAATTCACCCCTCCACTTT.

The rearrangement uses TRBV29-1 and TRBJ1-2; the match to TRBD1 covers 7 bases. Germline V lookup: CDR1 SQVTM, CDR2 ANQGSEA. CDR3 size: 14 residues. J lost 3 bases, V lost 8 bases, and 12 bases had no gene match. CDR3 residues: CSTRQGDFDYGYTF. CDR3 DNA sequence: TGCAGCACCCGGCAGGGGGATTTTGACTATGGCTACACCTTC.

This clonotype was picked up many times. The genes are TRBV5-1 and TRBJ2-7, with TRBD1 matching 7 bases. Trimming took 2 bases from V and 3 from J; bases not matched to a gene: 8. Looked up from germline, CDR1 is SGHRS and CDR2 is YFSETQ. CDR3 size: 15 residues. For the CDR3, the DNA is TGCGCCAGCAGCTTAAACAGGGGTCCACACTACGAGCAGTACTTC. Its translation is CASSLNRGPHYEQYF. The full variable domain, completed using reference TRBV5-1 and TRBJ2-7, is KAGVTQTPRYLIKTRGQQVTLSCSPISGHRSVSWYQQTPGQGLQFLFEYFSETQRNKGNFPGRFSGRQFSNSRSEMNVSTLELGDSALYLCASSLNRGPHYEQYFGPGTRLTVT.

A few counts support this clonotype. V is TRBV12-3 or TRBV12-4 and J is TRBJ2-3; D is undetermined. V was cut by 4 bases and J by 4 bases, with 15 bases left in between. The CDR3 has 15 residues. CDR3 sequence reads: CASSSYGAAADTQYF. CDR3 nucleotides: TGTGCCAGCAGTTCCTACGGCGCCGCGGCAGATACGCAGTATTTT.

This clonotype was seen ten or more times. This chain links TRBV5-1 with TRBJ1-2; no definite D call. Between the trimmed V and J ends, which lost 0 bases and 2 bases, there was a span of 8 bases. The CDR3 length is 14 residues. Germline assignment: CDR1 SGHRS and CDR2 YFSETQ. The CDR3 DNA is TGCGCCAGCAGCTTGGACACCCGGAACTATGGCTACACCTTC. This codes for CASSLDTRNYGYTF.